Listed below are T cell receptor beta chains from one sample, sequenced in a study of cytomegalovirus exposure and HLA in healthy donors. TCRdb's copy holds only in-frame clones and misses some; the assay was immunoSEQ multiplex PCR. In the table there are about 140,000 clones, 60% to 80% of which are singletons. Sequencing was performed on PBMCs. Every receptor here comes from a young man in good health and CMV-seronegative. CDR3s include the opening cysteine and the closing phenylalanine or tryptophan. The D gene is left open where the match is weak. Clone size is not always given. Where it is, it says once, few, many or a class for expanded clones.

TRBJ1-2 | TRBD1 | TRBV5-4 | . | CASSSTGGNGYTF | TGTGCCAGCAGTTCTACAGGGGGCAATGGCTACACCTTC
TRBJ1-5 | TRBD1 | TRBV7-2 | few | CASSKGQGASSAQHF | TGTGCCAGCAGCAAGGGACAGGGAGCCTCATCGGCCCAGCATTTT
TRBJ1-5 | TRBD1 | TRBV18 | . | CASSPDRGGNQPQHF | TGTGCCAGCTCCCCGGACAGGGGAGGCAATCAGCCCCAGCATTTT
TRBJ2-7 | . | TRBV2 | . | CASIYSRVSLSYEQYF | TGTGCCAGCATCTATTCACGTGTTAGCCTCTCCTACGAGCAGTACTTC
TRBJ2-7 | TRBD1 | TRBV23-1 | once | CASSHPGQGSYEQYF | TGCGCCAGCAGTCACCCGGGACAGGGATCCTACGAGCAGTACTTC
TRBJ2-7 | TRBD1 | TRBV11-1 | many | CASGTGAYEQYF | TGTGCCTCCGGGACAGGGGCTTACGAGCAGTACTTC
TRBJ1-1 | . | TRBV6-1 | few | CASSEGAGSIGSGAFF | TGTGCCAGCAGTGAAGGGGCAGGGTCTATAGGTAGTGGAGCTTTCTTT
TRBJ2-1 | . | TRBV7-9 | . | CASSPPSHNEQFF | TGTGCCAGCAGTCCCCCAAGCCACAATGAGCAGTTCTTC
TRBJ2-7 | . | TRBV7-6 | . | CASSIGTGAYEQYF | TGTGCCAGCAGCATTGGGACGGGGGCCTACGAGCAGTACTTC
TRBJ2-7 | TRBD1 | TRBV10-3 | . | CAISGPVRQGHEQYF | TGTGCCATCAGTGGACCCGTAAGACAGGGGCACGAGCAGTACTTC
TRBJ1-1 | . | TRBV30 | . | CAWAQLSEAFF | TGTGCCTGGGCCCAACTAAGTGAAGCTTTCTTT
TRBJ2-5 | . | TRBV4-3 | . | CASSQEIPGRETQYF | TGCGCCAGCAGCCAAGAAATCCCTGGCCGAGAGACCCAGTACTTC
TRBJ2-2 | TRBD1 | TRBV4-2 | . | CASTTGQGDNTGELFF | TGTGCCAGCACCACCGGACAGGGGGATAACACCGGGGAGCTGTTTTTT
TRBJ2-3 | . | TRBV9 | . | CASGVETGTDTQYF | TGTGCCAGCGGCGTAGAAACAGGGACAGATACGCAGTATTTT
TRBJ1-4 | . | TRBV5-8 | . | CASSLVAHAANEKLFF | TGTGCCAGCAGCCTGGTGGCTCACGCGGCTAATGAAAAACTGTTTTTT
TRBJ2-1 | . | TRBV9 | few | CASSVEQASSYNEQFF | TGTGCCAGCAGCGTAGAACAGGCAAGCTCCTACAATGAGCAGTTCTTC
TRBJ1-2 | . | TRBV5-1 | . | CASSLGGHGYTF | TGCGCCAGCAGCTTGGGGGGCCATGGCTACACCTTC
TRBJ2-7 | TRBD1 | TRBV2 | . | CASRDREVEQYF | TGTGCCAGCCGGGACAGGGAAGTCGAGCAGTACTTC
TRBJ2-7 | . | TRBV5-1 | . | CASSWRDSSYEQYF | TGCGCCAGCAGCTGGAGGGACAGCTCCTACGAGCAGTACTTC
TRBJ1-4 | . | TRBV29-1 | . | CSGTEGMNEKLFF | TGCAGCGGCACAGAGGGAATGAATGAAAAACTGTTTTTT
TRBJ2-1 | . | TRBV5-1 | . | CASSLFSGDTGEQFF | TGCGCCAGCAGCTTGTTTTCCGGGGACACAGGAGAGCAGTTCTTC
TRBJ1-1 | . | TRBV13 | . | CASTGDTEAFF | TGTGCCAGCACAGGGGACACTGAAGCTTTCTTT
TRBJ2-5 | . | TRBV6-5 | . | CASSPLRTRQETQYF | TGTGCCAGCAGTCCACTTCGGACACGCCAAGAGACCCAGTACTTC
TRBJ1-2 | . | TRBV9 | . | CASSVLGGANGYTF | TGTGCCAGCAGCGTTCTAGGGGGGGCGAATGGCTACACCTTC
TRBJ1-3 | TRBD1 | TRBV6-5 | . | CASSMGQAGNTIYF | TGTGCCAGCAGTATGGGACAGGCCGGAAACACCATATATTTT
TRBJ1-2 | TRBD1 | TRBV27 | . | CASSLWKGASGYTF | TGTGCCAGCAGTTTATGGAAGGGGGCCAGCGGCTACACCTTC
TRBJ1-1 | . | TRBV10-3 | . | CAISDSGELGTEAFF | TGTGCCATCAGTGATTCGGGGGAGTTGGGCACTGAAGCTTTCTTT
TRBJ2-2 | TRBD1 | TRBV5-1 | . | CASSPNRGNTGELFF | TGCGCCAGCAGCCCTAACAGGGGGAACACCGGGGAGCTGTTTTTT
TRBJ2-1 | TRBD2 | TRBV6-1 | . | CASSEIAGGYNEQFF | TGTGCCAGCAGTGAAATTGCGGGGGGGTACAATGAGCAGTTCTTC
TRBJ2-2 | . | TRBV5-5 | few | CASSLEDRRAGELFF | TGTGCCAGCAGCTTGGAGGACAGGAGGGCCGGGGAGCTGTTTTTT
TRBJ2-7 | TRBD2 | TRBV7-9 | . | CASSPSAGGPYEQYF | TGTGCCAGCAGCCCATCCGCGGGGGGTCCCTACGAGCAGTACTTC
TRBJ1-1 | . | TRBV11-3 | . | CASSPWTANTEAFF | TGTGCCAGCAGCCCCTGGACAGCGAACACTGAAGCTTTCTTT
TRBJ2-2 | TRBD2 | TRBV19 | . | CASSILAGGQLGTGELFF | TGTGCCAGTAGTATACTAGCGGGGGGGCAACTAGGCACCGGGGAGCTGTTTTTT
TRBJ2-7 | TRBD1 | TRBV19 | . | CASSLGQGSEQYF | TGTGCCAGTAGTTTGGGACAGGGGAGCGAGCAGTACTTC
TRBJ2-5 | . | TRBV7-3 | . | CASSSGAGETQYF | TGTGCCAGCAGCTCTGGGGCCGGGGAGACCCAGTACTTC
TRBJ1-3 | . | TRBV7-2 | . | CASSSNDRSGNTIYF | TGTGCCAGCAGCTCAAATGACAGGTCTGGAAACACCATATATTTT
TRBJ1-1 | TRBD1 | TRBV29-1 | . | CSGGQGWNTEAFF | TGCAGCGGGGGACAGGGGTGGAACACTGAAGCTTTCTTT
TRBJ2-2 | . | TRBV6-4 | . | CASRGSGWPGELFF | TGTGCCAGCAGGGGGTCAGGGTGGCCCGGGGAGCTGTTTTTT
TRBJ1-2 | TRBD1 | TRBV15 | . | CATSRDAGTGGRNGYTF | TGTGCCACCAGCAGAGATGCAGGCACAGGGGGAAGGAATGGCTACACCTTC
TRBJ1-1 | . | TRBV15 | . | CAIREQNTEAFF | TGTGCCATTAGGGAGCAGAACACTGAAGCTTTCTTT
TRBJ2-5 | . | TRBV19 | once | CASRQEHQETQYF | TGTGCCAGTCGACAGGAACACCAAGAGACCCAGTACTTC
TRBJ1-5 | . | TRBV18 | . | CASSSVAGSNQPQHF | TGTGCCAGCTCTTCCGTCGCAGGAAGCAATCAGCCCCAGCATTTT
TRBJ2-3 | . | TRBV27 | . | CASSSWGTQYF | TGTGCCAGCAGTTCCTGGGGCACGCAGTATTTT
TRBJ1-2 | TRBD1 | TRBV27 | few | CASSLQQGMFGYTF | TGTGCCAGCAGTTTGCAACAGGGGATGTTTGGCTACACCTTC
TRBJ2-6 | . | TRBV15 | . | CATSRVAGSGANVLTF | TGTGCCACCAGCAGAGTGGCGGGCTCTGGGGCCAACGTCCTGACTTTC
TRBJ1-1 | . | TRBV14 | . | CASSQDQGGAPAGAFF | TGTGCCAGCAGCCAAGATCAGGGCGGAGCACCAGCGGGAGCTTTCTTT
TRBJ1-2 | . | TRBV5-1 | . | CASSLNRVYGYTF | TGCGCCAGCAGCTTGAACAGAGTCTATGGCTACACCTTC
TRBJ2-3 | . | TRBV6-6 | once | CASTGTTDTQYF | TGTGCCAGCACCGGGACAACAGATACGCAGTATTTT